The 27 T cell receptor beta chains listed next were all sequenced from one sample in a study of shared clonotypes between healthy human individuals. Produced via immunoSEQ multiplex PCR; TCRdb's table is partial and in-frame only. Of hundreds of thousands of clones detected, around three quarters appear once; the ten largest clones hold around 1.7%. Sequencing input: memory CD4+ T cells sorted from blood. The subset was: CD45RA-negative fraction. The source is a woman in her twenties or thirties in good health.

This chain connects TRBV4-2 to TRBJ2-1; 14 bases map to TRBD2. CDR1 and CDR2 (germline): LGHNA, YNFKEQ. V was pared by 4 bases and J by 2 bases, with 7 bases of the junction left unmatched. The CDR3 has 18 residues. CDR3 coding DNA: TGTGCCAGCAGCCTCGGGACTAGCGGGAGCTCGACCTACAATGAGCAGTTCTTC. Protein product: CASSLGTSGSSTYNEQFF.

This rearrangement joins TRBV27 to TRBJ1-1; D is perhaps TRBD1 (6 bases). V lost 5 bases, J lost 4 bases, and 11 bases lay in between. The CDR3 extends over 13 amino acids. Germline V CDR1 and CDR2: MNHEY, SMNVEV (reference sequence). The chain's CDR3 is CASSDWTVTEAFF. DNA of the CDR3: TGTGCCAGCAGTGATTGGACAGTCACTGAAGCTTTCTTT.

The rearrangement uses TRBV5-1 and TRBJ2-2; D uncertain. Germline V lookup: CDR1 SGHRS, CDR2 YFSETQ. The CDR3 consists of 14 residues. Trimming removed 2 bases from V and 2 bases from J, with 7 bases in between. CDR3 region: CASSFWPNTGELFF. The DNA of the CDR3 is TGCGCCAGCAGCTTTTGGCCCAACACCGGGGAGCTGTTTTTT.

This clone was picked up one time. The chain combines TRBV7-2 with TRBJ2-1, with 7 bases fitting TRBD2. The germline CDR1 and CDR2 sequences are SGHTA and FQGNSA. The J segment lost 5 bases and the V segment lost 5 bases, leaving 12 bases of the junction unmatched. The CDR3 has 16 amino acids. The CDR3 region is CASSPSGGLADNEQFF. CDR3 DNA: TGTGCCAGCAGCCCTAGTGGAGGGCTAGCGGACAATGAGCAGTTCTTC.

The rearrangement links TRBV6-5 to TRBJ1-2, with 8 bases identical to TRBD1. V lost 6 bases to trimming and J lost 5 bases; unmatched junction nucleotides: 11. The CDR3 sequence is 15 residues long. Germline-derived CDR1 and CDR2 are MNHEY and SVGAGI. CDR3 in amino acids: CASSHPRTGRYGYTF. The CDR3 nucleotides read TGTGCCAGCAGCCACCCGCGGACAGGGCGATATGGCTACACCTTC.

This clone showed up just a few times. The CDR3 is CASSGTQNQPQHF. The CDR3 DNA sequence: TGTGCCAGCAGCGGGACACAGAATCAGCCCCAGCATTTT. This chain links TRBV6-1 with TRBJ1-5; D is possibly TRBD1 (6 bases). Looked up from germline, CDR1 is MNHNS and CDR2 is SASEGT. CDR3 length: 13 amino acids. The V end lost 6 bases, the J end lost 4 bases, and 10 bases lay between the germline ends.

This chain links TRBV28 with TRBJ2-7; D is perhaps TRBD1 (6 bases). The CDR3 loop spans 14 amino acids. CDR1 and CDR2 (germline): MDHEN, SYDVKM. Trimming shortened V by 7 bases and J by 1 base, and 14 bases separated the two germline ends. The CDR3, as DNA: TGTGCCAGCACACCCGGGACACATTCCTACGAGCAGTACTTC. Its translation is CASTPGTHSYEQYF.

Comments on this clone: This clone may be a read error of a much larger clone one base away. This sample also contains other DNA sequences that code for the same CDR3. The V gene is TRBV5-1, the J gene TRBJ2-3; 7 bases fit TRBD1. The CDR3 spans 14 residues. Germline CDR1 SGHRS, CDR2 YFSETQ. The CDR3 DNA sequence: TGCGCCAGCATGACAGGGAGAGCTACAGATACGCAATATTTT. This gives the protein CASMTGRATDTQYF.

The rearrangement links TRBV11-2 to TRBJ2-5, with 11 bases identical to TRBD2. The germline gives CDR1 SGHAT, CDR2 FQNNGV. J lost 2 bases, V lost 7 bases, and 3 bases had no gene match. The CDR3 has 14 residues. The CDR3 DNA reads as TGTGCCAGCACCAGGACTAGCGGGCAAGAGACCCAGTACTTC. Its protein is CASTRTSGQETQYF.

The chain links TRBV11-2 to TRBJ2-7; D possibly matches TRBD1 or TRBD2 (5 bases each). CDR1 is SGHAT, CDR2 FQNNGV, per germline. V was clipped by 2 bases and J by 2 bases, with 19 bases between them. The CDR3 has 17 residues. The DNA for the CDR3 is TGTGCCAGCAGCTTATCTAGGATGGGGACGTCGCCCTACGAGCAGTACTTC. Protein sequence: CASSLSRMGTSPYEQYF. Variable domain in full (rest from reference TRBV11-2 and TRBJ2-7): EAGVAQSPRYKIIEKRQSVAFWCNPISGHATLYWYQQILGQGPKLLIQFQNNGVVDDSQLPKDRFSAERLKGVDSTLKIQPAKLEDSAVYLCASSLSRMGTSPYEQYFGPGTRLTVT.

In its sample, this clone was seen a few times. The chain has TRBV13 and TRBJ2-3; 8 bases align to TRBD1. CDR3 length equals 15 residues. The germline gives CDR1 PRHDT, CDR2 FYEKMQ (reference sequence). J lost 14 bases, V lost 0 bases, and 13 bases had no gene match. The CDR3 sequence is CASSLGAGGPPRGYF. The CDR3 coding sequence is TGTGCCAGCAGCTTAGGGGCAGGGGGCCCCCCTCGGGGGTATTTT.

Worth noting for this clone: A far more abundant clone sits one base away, making this likely a read error. The V and J genes are TRBV7-8 and TRBJ2-5; D is ambiguous. The J call is uncertain, as TRBJ2-7 better fits the DNA end. CDR1 is SGHVS, CDR2 FQNEAQ, per germline. The CDR3 consists of 14 residues. The DNA for the CDR3 is TGTGCCAGCAGCTTGCAACGAGACTCCTACGAGCAGTACTTC. Translation gives CASSLQRDSYEQYF.

The chain employs TRBV30 and TRBJ2-1, with D unclear. This CDR3 spans 11 amino acids. CDR1 GTSNPN and CDR2 SVGIG come from the germline V gene (reference sequence). Trimming left V 3 bases short and J 5 bases short, with 5 bases between. In DNA, the CDR3 is TGTGCCTGGAGAATGAACAATGAGCAGTTCTTC. Amino acid sequence: CAWRMNNEQFF.

This chain connects TRBV5-1 to TRBJ1-1; D is unclear. The V and J ends lost 3 bases and 0 bases respectively, with 12 bases between them. Germline CDR1 reads SGHRS; CDR2 reads YFSETQ. CDR3 length equals 15 residues. The CDR3 reads CASSSTGYMNTEAFF. Written as DNA, the CDR3 is TGCGCCAGCAGCTCCACGGGGTACATGAACACTGAAGCTTTCTTT.

The chain joins TRBV18 to TRBJ2-3; 7 bases match TRBD1. Germline V CDR1 and CDR2: KGHSH, LQKENI. The CDR3 is 15 residues long. The V gene end was trimmed by 1 base and the J gene end by 1 base; junction bases not matched to a gene: 2. The CDR3 sequence is CASSPQGQRTDTQYF. For the CDR3, the DNA is TGTGCCAGCTCACCACAGGGACAGCGCACAGATACGCAGTATTTT. The variable domain in full, with the rest retrieved from reference TRBV18 and TRBJ2-3, is NAGVMQNPRHLVRRRGQEARLRCSPMKGHSHVYWYRQLPEEGLKFMVYLQKENIIDESGMPKERFSAEFPKEGPSILRIQQVVRGDSAAYFCASSPQGQRTDTQYFGPGTRLTVL.

This chain uses TRBV7-9 with TRBJ1-1; maybe TRBD1 (6 bases). Deletions cut 5 bases from V and 4 bases from J, with 14 bases between. The CDR3 has 14 amino acids. Germline values: CDR1 SEHNR, CDR2 FQNEAQ (reference sequence). CDR3 in amino acids: CASSQQGGVTEAFF. The CDR3 DNA reads TGTGCCAGCAGCCAACAGGGAGGGGTCACTGAAGCTTTCTTT.

V is TRBV28 and J is TRBJ1-5; a weak D match, TRBD1 (5 bases). The germline V and J ends were trimmed by 8 bases and 3 bases, with 14 bases remaining between them. Looked up from germline, CDR1 is MDHEN and CDR2 is SYDVKM. The CDR3 runs 14 residues. Here the CDR3 DNA reads TGTGCCAGCCTGGGACCGAGTTACAATCAGCCCCAGCATTTT. This sequence encodes CASLGPSYNQPQHF.

The gene calls are TRBV19 and TRBJ1-1; D possibly corresponds to TRBD1 (5 bases). CDR1 and CDR2 (germline): LNHDA, SQIVND (reference sequence). The CDR3 length is 12 residues. With 3 bases removed from V and 7 bases from J, the gap between germline ends came to 9 bases. The chain's CDR3 is CASSIAGYEAFF. The DNA for the CDR3 is TGTGCCAGTAGTATTGCAGGGTATGAAGCTTTCTTT.

This sequence joins TRBV2 and TRBJ1-1; 10 bases are shared with TRBD1. The germline gives CDR1 SNHLY, CDR2 FYNNEI. With V trimmed by 8 bases and J by 7 bases, 7 bases remained unmatched. This CDR3 spans 13 amino acids. Here the CDR3 reads CASLRDRGGEAFF. The CDR3, as DNA: TGTGCCAGCCTCCGGGACAGGGGCGGTGAAGCTTTCTTT.

The rearrangement links TRBV6-1 to TRBJ2-5; possibly TRBD2 for D (6 bases). Germline V gene sequence: CDR1 MNHNS, CDR2 SASEGT. The CDR3 sequence is 11 residues long. Between the trimmed V and J ends, which lost 3 bases and 11 bases, there was a span of 10 bases. The CDR3 nucleotides are TGTGCCAGCAGTGATGTTCGGGAGCAGTACTTC. This encodes CASSDVREQYF.

This clone was recorded at least ten times. This rearrangement joins TRBV19 to TRBJ1-4; a weak D match, TRBD1 (5 bases). V was trimmed by 2 bases and J by 3 bases, leaving 10 bases between them. The CDR3 has 15 amino acids. Looked up from germline, CDR1 is LNHDA and CDR2 is SQIVND (reference sequence). The CDR3 DNA follows: TGTGCCAGTAGTATAATAGGGGCTGCTAATGAAAAACTGTTTTTT. This encodes CASSIIGAANEKLFF.

This sequence joins TRBV6-1 and TRBJ1-2; weak D call: TRBD1 (5 bases). The CDR3 is 15 amino acids. The V and J ends lost 3 bases and 3 bases respectively, with 14 bases between them. Germline lookup yields CDR1 MNHNS and CDR2 SASEGT. The CDR3 reads CASSELGVVDYGYTF. The CDR3 region has the DNA TGTGCCAGCAGTGAGCTAGGGGTTGTTGACTATGGCTACACCTTC.

Notes on this clone: The same CDR3 is also encoded by other DNA sequences in this sample. The V call is TRBV18, the J call TRBJ1-1, with D unclear. Trimming removed 1 base from V and 4 bases from J, with 7 bases in between. The CDR3 totals 13 residues. From germline, CDR1 is KGHSH and CDR2 LQKENI. The CDR3 loop reads CASSPRGGTEAFF. Here the CDR3 DNA reads TGTGCCAGCTCACCACGGGGTGGCACTGAAGCTTTCTTT.

This chain connects TRBV10-2 to TRBJ2-1; TRBD1 agrees at 7 bases. Germline CDR1 and CDR2: WSHSY and SAAADI. The trim removed 6 bases at V and 0 bases at J, leaving 8 bases unmatched. The length of the CDR3 is 16 residues. This chain's CDR3 is CASRRTGQNSYNEQFF. In nucleotides, the CDR3 is TGCGCCAGCAGAAGGACAGGCCAAAACTCCTACAATGAGCAGTTCTTC.

The rearrangement uses TRBV27 and TRBJ2-2; 9 bases line up with TRBD1. Trimming at V came to 7 bases and at J to 7 bases, leaving 19 bases not matched to a gene. Germline V gives CDR1 MNHEY, CDR2 SMNVEV (reference sequence). The CDR3 has 18 residues. The DNA for the CDR3 is TGTGCCAGCATTTGGGCCGGATCTCCGGGACAGGGCATCGGGGAGCTGTTTTTT. Its protein is CASIWAGSPGQGIGELFF.

The J gene is TRBJ2-1, the V gene TRBV5-1; TRBD2 matches at 8 bases. J was trimmed by 7 bases and V by 7 bases; bases with no gene match: 10. This CDR3 contains 14 residues. Germline values: CDR1 SGHRS, CDR2 YFSETQ. The DNA for the CDR3 is TGCGCCAGCCGCGGGCAAGCGGGAGCAAATGAGCAGTTCTTC. This translates into CASRGQAGANEQFF.

The rearrangement uses TRBV28 and TRBJ2-6; D is perhaps TRBD1 or TRBD2 (5 bases each). The CDR3 sequence is 15 residues long. The V end was cut by 7 bases, the J end by 1 base, with 11 bases between. Germline lookup yields CDR1 MDHEN and CDR2 SYDVKM. CDR3 amino acids: CASNHGGSGANVLTF. DNA of the CDR3: TGTGCCAGCAATCATGGGGGTTCTGGGGCCAACGTCCTGACTTTC.